Following are 24 T cell receptor beta chains from one sample sequenced in a study of blood T cell repertoires in COVID-19. Sequenced by immunoSEQ multiplex PCR; TCRdb stores in-frame clones only, minus some. The sample lists roughly 180,000 clones; about 85% were seen once. Sample: peripheral blood. The source of these receptors is a man aged 18 to 35 with acute or convalescent COVID-19.

The CDR3 DNA follows: TGTGCCAGCAGTTTGGCCGGGGTGGGCACTGAAGCTTTCTTT. It encodes CASSLAGVGTEAFF. The chain couples TRBV28 to TRBJ1-1; D unclear. Germline values: CDR1 MDHEN, CDR2 SYDVKM. The CDR3 has 14 residues. V was shortened by 3 bases and J by 4 bases, with 12 bases between the two germline ends.

The V call is TRBV15, the J call TRBJ1-4; TRBD1 matches at 8 bases. V lost 0 bases to trimming and J lost 4 bases; unmatched junction nucleotides: 7. Germline assignment: CDR1 LNHNV and CDR2 YYDKDF (reference sequence). The CDR3 extends over 17 amino acids. CDR3 amino acids: CATSRDSQGAGNEKLFF. The CDR3 nucleotides read TGTGCCACCAGCAGAGACTCCCAGGGGGCGGGTAATGAAAAACTGTTTTTT.

The chain recombines TRBV5-1 with TRBJ1-4, with 7 bases fitting TRBD1. Germline trimming cut 4 bases from V and 8 bases from J; bases unmatched to any gene: 11. The CDR3 has 15 amino acids. In germline, CDR1 is SGHRS, CDR2 YFSETQ. The CDR3 sequence is CASSVTTGMLEKLFF. The CDR3 DNA reads as TGCGCCAGCAGCGTAACGACAGGGATGTTGGAAAAACTGTTTTTT. Together with reference TRBV5-1 and TRBJ1-4, the CDR3 gives the full variable domain: KAGVTQTPRYLIKTRGQQVTLSCSPISGHRSVSWYQQTPGQGLQFLFEYFSETQRNKGNFPGRFSGRQFSNSRSEMNVSTLELGDSALYLCASSVTTGMLEKLFFGSGTQLSVL.

V is TRBV6-4 and J is TRBJ2-5; 13 nucleotides match TRBD2. The CDR3 spans 15 residues. CDR1 MRHNA and CDR2 SNTAGT come from the germline V gene. V lost 5 bases, J lost 3 bases, and 3 bases stayed unmatched. DNA for the CDR3: TGTGCCAGCAGTAAGACTAGCGGGGGGAAAGAGACCCAGTACTTC. Protein sequence: CASSKTSGGKETQYF.

V and J are TRBV5-6 and TRBJ1-4, with 9 bases matching TRBD1. There are 16 residues in the CDR3. Germline trimming cut 0 bases from V and 10 bases from J; bases unmatched to any gene: 10. Germline CDR1 and CDR2: SGHDT and YYEEEE. CDR3 sequence reads: CASSLGKGQGWGKLFF. The CDR3 DNA is TGTGCCAGCAGCTTGGGGAAGGGACAGGGATGGGGAAAACTGTTTTTT. Filled out from reference TRBV5-6 and TRBJ1-4, the complete variable domain reads DAGVTQSPTHLIKTRGQQVTLRCSPKSGHDTVSWYQQALGQGPQFIFQYYEEEERQRGNFPDRFSGHQFPNYSSELNVNALLLGDSALYLCASSLGKGQGWGKLFFGSGTQLSVL.

This clone was counted a few times. V is TRBV19 and J is TRBJ1-3; the match to TRBD1 covers 9 bases. The germline CDR1 and CDR2 sequences are LNHDA and SQIVND (reference sequence). This CDR3 is built from 14 residues. Unmatched junction bases numbered 2, after V lost 7 bases and J lost 1 base. CDR3 region: CASTGTGSGNTIYF. CDR3 in DNA: TGTGCCAGTACCGGGACAGGGTCTGGAAACACCATATATTTT.

The J gene is TRBJ1-1, the V gene TRBV7-9, with 7 positions matching TRBD1. V was clipped by 5 bases and J by 5 bases; unmatched bases: 5. The CDR3 consists of 13 residues. The germline V gene encodes CDR1 SEHNR and CDR2 FQNEAQ (reference sequence). The CDR3 bases are TGTGCCAGCAGCGACAGGGCGGGGACTGAAGCTTTCTTT. It yields the protein CASSDRAGTEAFF.

V is TRBV6-1 and J is TRBJ1-5; D call uncertain. The CDR3 is 14 amino acids. The germline V and J ends were trimmed by 2 bases and 2 bases, with 7 bases remaining between them. From germline, CDR1 is MNHNS and CDR2 SASEGT. The CDR3 DNA follows: TGTGCCAGCAGTGAATGGGCAGGCAATCAGCCCCAGCATTTT. Translated, it gives CASSEWAGNQPQHF.

CDR3 sequence reads: CASSPLAGHTGELFF. CDR3 coding DNA: TGTGCCAGCAGCCCACTAGCGGGGCACACCGGGGAGCTGTTTTTT. The chain carries TRBV7-9 and TRBJ2-2; the match to TRBD2 covers 10 bases. Trimming removed 5 bases from V and 3 bases from J; junction bases left unmatched: 3. This CDR3 comprises 15 residues. CDR1 is SEHNR and CDR2 is FQNEAQ in the germline V gene (reference sequence).

There are a few counts of this clone. This sequence joins TRBV9 and TRBJ1-1, with D maybe TRBD1 (6 bases). The CDR3 totals 12 residues. V lost 3 bases to trimming and J lost 5 bases, with 8 bases between them. CDR1 and CDR2 from the germline V gene are SGDLS and YYNGEE. The CDR3 loop reads CASSGRGTEAFF. The CDR3 DNA follows: TGTGCCAGCAGCGGCAGGGGAACTGAAGCTTTCTTT. Supplemented by reference TRBV9 and TRBJ1-1, the full variable domain reads DSGVTQTPKHLITATGQRVTLRCSPRSGDLSVYWYQQSLDQGLQFLIQYYNGEERAKGNILERFSAQQFPDLHSELNLSSLELGDSALYFCASSGRGTEAFFGQGTRLTVV.

The CDR3 coding sequence is TGTGCCAGCAGCTTGGCTCTAGGAGTGAGCACAGATACGCAGTATTTT. Residues: CASSLALGVSTDTQYF. The chain carries TRBV11-2 and TRBJ2-3; no firm D call. The germline V and J ends were trimmed by 3 bases and 0 bases, with 13 bases remaining between them. The CDR3 loop spans 16 amino acids. Germline V gives CDR1 SGHAT, CDR2 FQNNGV.

This clone was recorded at least ten times. The chain joins TRBV9 to TRBJ1-6; TRBD1 matches at 9 bases. The V gene's germline CDR1 is SGDLS and CDR2 YYNGEE. Germline trimming cut 3 bases from V and 10 bases from J; bases unmatched to any gene: 11. CDR3 length: 16 residues. The CDR3 sequence: CASSGSGTGSTSPLHF. The CDR3 DNA sequence: TGTGCCAGCAGCGGCTCCGGGACAGGGTCGACCTCACCCCTCCACTTT. The full variable domain, rest sourced from reference TRBV9 and TRBJ1-6, is DSGVTQTPKHLITATGQRVTLRCSPRSGDLSVYWYQQSLDQGLQFLIQYYNGEERAKGNILERFSAQQFPDLHSELNLSSLELGDSALYFCASSGSGTGSTSPLHFGNGTRLTVT.

V and J are TRBV19 and TRBJ2-3, with 8 bases identical to TRBD2. CDR1 and CDR2 from the germline V gene are LNHDA and SQIVND (reference sequence). Losses at the gene ends were 1 base for V and 6 bases for J; bases not matched to a gene: 6. The CDR3 has 15 amino acids. In DNA, the CDR3 is TGTGCCAGTAGTATAGGTAGCGGGGCTGGGGATACGCAGTATTTT. Protein sequence: CASSIGSGAGDTQYF.

The chain combines TRBV6-6 with TRBJ1-6, with TRBD1 identical over 7 bases. Unmatched junction bases numbered 7, after V lost 5 bases and J lost 3 bases. The CDR3 is 16 amino acids. Germline values: CDR1 MNHNY, CDR2 SVGAGI (reference sequence). The DNA for the CDR3 is TGTGCCAGCAGTCATCTGGACAGGAGCTATAATTCACCCCTCCACTTT. It specifies CASSHLDRSYNSPLHF.

The sample holds a few counts of this clone. This chain uses TRBV19 with TRBJ1-1; the match to TRBD1 covers 7 bases. The CDR3 length is 14 residues. Germline V gives CDR1 LNHDA, CDR2 SQIVND (reference sequence). Trimming removed 1 base from V and 9 bases from J; junction bases left unmatched: 8. CDR3 sequence: CASSIGGTAPQAFF. The CDR3 DNA reads as TGTGCCAGTAGTATAGGTGGGACAGCACCCCAAGCTTTCTTT.

This clone has just a few counts. The chain joins TRBV19 to TRBJ1-2; no clear D gene. There are 13 residues in the CDR3. CDR1 is LNHDA, CDR2 SQIVND, per germline (reference sequence). Trimming shortened V by 4 bases and J by 6 bases, and 12 bases separated the two germline ends. CDR3 in DNA: TGTGCCAGTAGTACACCGCAAGCGGATGGCTACACCTTC. It yields the protein CASSTPQADGYTF.

The V gene is TRBV5-6, the J gene TRBJ2-1; D call uncertain. CDR3 length equals 14 residues. Germline lookup yields CDR1 SGHDT and CDR2 YYEEEE. The V and J ends lost 2 bases and 2 bases respectively, with 8 bases between them. The CDR3 protein is CASSFQNTYNEQFF. The CDR3 DNA reads TGTGCCAGCAGCTTCCAGAATACCTACAATGAGCAGTTCTTC.

The V gene is TRBV9, the J gene TRBJ1-1; D is possibly TRBD1 (6 bases). The CDR3 contains 15 residues. The V gene lost 3 bases and the J gene lost 0 bases, with 12 bases spanning the gap. Germline V gene lookup returns CDR1 SGDLS and CDR2 YYNGEE. CDR3 sequence (DNA): TGTGCCAGCAGCGCCCAAGGGGGGGTGAACACTGAAGCTTTCTTT. Residues: CASSAQGGVNTEAFF.

The V call is TRBV6-2 or TRBV6-3, the J call TRBJ2-7, with D possibly being TRBD2 (5 bases). Trimming pared 5 bases from V and 0 bases from J, leaving 14 bases between. Looked up from germline, CDR1 is MNHEY and CDR2 is SVGEGT. The CDR3 length is 15 residues. The CDR3 reads CASSNGVLSSYEQYF. The DNA of the CDR3 is TGTGCCAGCAGTAACGGGGTCCTGAGCTCCTACGAGCAGTACTTC.

V and J are TRBV2 and TRBJ1-4; 7 bases fit TRBD1. Trimming at V came to 6 bases and at J to 7 bases, leaving 8 bases not matched to a gene. From germline, CDR1 is SNHLY and CDR2 FYNNEI. This CDR3 comprises 14 residues. CDR3 nucleotide sequence: TGTGCCAGCAGGAGTGACAGGGCCTTTGAAAAACTGTTTTTT. Its translation is CASRSDRAFEKLFF.

This chain connects TRBV28 to TRBJ1-4; 8 bases line up with TRBD1. Germline assignment: CDR1 MDHEN and CDR2 SYDVKM. The CDR3 runs to 15 residues. V was pared by 6 bases and J by 7 bases, with 10 bases of the junction left unmatched. CDR3: CASSPGQGDREKLFF. In DNA form, the CDR3 reads TGTGCCAGCAGCCCTGGACAGGGTGACCGTGAAAAACTGTTTTTT.

The chain has TRBV7-2 and TRBJ2-1; 8 positions match TRBD2. V shed 2 bases, J shed 5 bases, and the junction held 8 bases outside the gene matches. Germline V gene data show CDR1 as SGHTA and CDR2 as FQGNSA. The CDR3 runs to 16 residues. CDR3 DNA sequence: TGTGCCAGCAGCTTACCCGGGACTAGAAATGACAATGAGCAGTTCTTC. Translation: CASSLPGTRNDNEQFF.

CDR3 sequence reads: CASTLGAQYSNQPQHF. The CDR3 DNA follows: TGTGCCAGTACCCTAGGGGCCCAGTATAGCAATCAGCCCCAGCATTTT. The rearrangement links TRBV19 to TRBJ1-5, with D perhaps matching TRBD1 (5 bases). Germline V gene lookup returns CDR1 LNHDA and CDR2 SQIVND (reference sequence). The ends were cut back, 7 bases at V and 0 bases at J, with 16 bases in the middle. CDR3 length equals 16 residues.

The rearrangement links TRBV7-3 to TRBJ2-3; D gene ambiguous. Germline V gene sequence: CDR1 SGHTA, CDR2 FQGTGA. The CDR3 is made up of 14 amino acids. The germline V and J ends were trimmed by 0 bases and 0 bases, with 4 bases remaining between them. The CDR3 protein is CASSLTGSTDTQYF. CDR3 DNA: TGTGCCAGCAGCTTAACGGGCAGCACAGATACGCAGTATTTT.